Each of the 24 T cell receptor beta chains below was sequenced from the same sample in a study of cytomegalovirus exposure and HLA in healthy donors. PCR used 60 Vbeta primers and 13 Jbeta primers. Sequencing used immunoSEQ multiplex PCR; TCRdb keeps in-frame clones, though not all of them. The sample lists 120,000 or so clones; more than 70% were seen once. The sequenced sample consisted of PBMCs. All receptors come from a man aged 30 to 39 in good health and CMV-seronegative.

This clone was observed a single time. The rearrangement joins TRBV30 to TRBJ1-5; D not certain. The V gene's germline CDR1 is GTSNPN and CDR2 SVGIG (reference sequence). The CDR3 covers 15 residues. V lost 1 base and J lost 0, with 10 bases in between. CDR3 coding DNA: TGTGCCTGGAGTGCGGCGGGGTATAGCAATCAGCCCCAGCATTTT. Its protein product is CAWSAAGYSNQPQHF.

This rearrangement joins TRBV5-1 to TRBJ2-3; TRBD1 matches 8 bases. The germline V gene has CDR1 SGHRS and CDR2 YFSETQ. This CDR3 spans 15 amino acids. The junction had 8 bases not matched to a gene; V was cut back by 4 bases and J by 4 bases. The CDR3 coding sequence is TGCGCCAGCAGCACGCCGGGACAGGCCCCAGATACGCAGTATTTT. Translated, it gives CASSTPGQAPDTQYF.

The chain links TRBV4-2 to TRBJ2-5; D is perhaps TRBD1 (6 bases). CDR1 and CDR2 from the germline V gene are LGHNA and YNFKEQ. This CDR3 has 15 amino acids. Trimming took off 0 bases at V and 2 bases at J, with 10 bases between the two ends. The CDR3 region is CASSQEPRGQETQYF. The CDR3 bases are TGTGCCAGCAGCCAAGAACCCAGGGGACAAGAGACCCAGTACTTC.

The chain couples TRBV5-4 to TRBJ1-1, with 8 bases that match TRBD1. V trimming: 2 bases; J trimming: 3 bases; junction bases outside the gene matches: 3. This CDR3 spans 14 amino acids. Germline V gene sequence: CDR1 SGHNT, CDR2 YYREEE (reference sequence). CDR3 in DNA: TGTGCCAGCAGCTTTGACAGGGGATACACTGAAGCTTTCTTT. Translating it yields CASSFDRGYTEAFF.

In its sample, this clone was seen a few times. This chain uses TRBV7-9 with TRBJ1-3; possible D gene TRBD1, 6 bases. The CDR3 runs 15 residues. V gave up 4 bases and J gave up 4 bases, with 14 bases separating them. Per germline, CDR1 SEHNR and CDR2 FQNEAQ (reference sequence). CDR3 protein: CASSSLTGFGNTIYF. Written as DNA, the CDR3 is TGTGCCAGCAGCTCCCTAACAGGGTTCGGAAACACCATATATTTT.

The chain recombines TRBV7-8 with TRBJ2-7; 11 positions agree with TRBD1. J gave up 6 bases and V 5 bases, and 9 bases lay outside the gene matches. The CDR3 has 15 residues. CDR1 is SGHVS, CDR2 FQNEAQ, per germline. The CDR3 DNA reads TGTGCCAGCAGCCATAGGACAGGGGGCTTGTTCGAGCAGTACTTC. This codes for CASSHRTGGLFEQYF.

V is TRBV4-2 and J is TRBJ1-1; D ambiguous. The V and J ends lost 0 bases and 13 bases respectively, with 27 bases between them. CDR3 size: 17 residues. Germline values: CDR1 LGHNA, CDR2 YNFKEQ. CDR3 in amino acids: CASSQDFIAATLSGDFF. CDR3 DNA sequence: TGTGCCAGCAGCCAAGACTTCATCGCAGCCACACTAAGCGGTGATTTCTTT.

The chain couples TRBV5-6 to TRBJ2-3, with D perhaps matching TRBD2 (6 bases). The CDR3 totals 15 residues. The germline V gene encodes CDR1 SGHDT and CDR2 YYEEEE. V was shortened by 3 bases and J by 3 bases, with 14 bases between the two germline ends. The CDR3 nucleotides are TGTGCCAGCAGCTGGGCTAGCGACAATACAGATACGCAGTATTTT. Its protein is CASSWASDNTDTQYF. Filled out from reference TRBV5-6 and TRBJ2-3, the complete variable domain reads DAGVTQSPTHLIKTRGQQVTLRCSPKSGHDTVSWYQQALGQGPQFIFQYYEEEERQRGNFPDRFSGHQFPNYSSELNVNALLLGDSALYLCASSWASDNTDTQYFGPGTRLTVL.

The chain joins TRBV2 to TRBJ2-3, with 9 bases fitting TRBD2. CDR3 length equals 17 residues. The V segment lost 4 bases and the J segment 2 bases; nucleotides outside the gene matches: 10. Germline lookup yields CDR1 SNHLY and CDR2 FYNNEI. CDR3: CASSGGVAGGYTDTQYF. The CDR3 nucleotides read TGTGCCAGCAGTGGAGGGGTGGCGGGGGGGTACACAGATACGCAGTATTTT.

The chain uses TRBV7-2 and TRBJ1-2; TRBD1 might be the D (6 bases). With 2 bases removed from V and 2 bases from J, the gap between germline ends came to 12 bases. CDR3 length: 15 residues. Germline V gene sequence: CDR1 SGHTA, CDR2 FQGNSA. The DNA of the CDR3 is TGTGCCAGCAGCTTAAGGGGGGGTTACAACTATGGCTACACCTTC. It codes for CASSLRGGYNYGYTF.

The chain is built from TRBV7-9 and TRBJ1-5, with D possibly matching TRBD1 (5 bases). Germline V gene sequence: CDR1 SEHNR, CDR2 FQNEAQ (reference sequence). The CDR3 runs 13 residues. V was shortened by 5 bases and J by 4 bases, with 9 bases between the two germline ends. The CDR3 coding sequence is TGTGCCAGCAGCCCGCAGGGAAATCAGCCCCAGCATTTT. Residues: CASSPQGNQPQHF.

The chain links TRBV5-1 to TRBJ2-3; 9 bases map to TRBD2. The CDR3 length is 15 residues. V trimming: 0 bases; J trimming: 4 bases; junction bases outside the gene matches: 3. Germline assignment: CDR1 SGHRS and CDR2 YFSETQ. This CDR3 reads CASSLGGGVSDTQYF. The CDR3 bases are TGCGCCAGCAGCTTGGGCGGGGGGGTTTCAGATACGCAGTATTTT.

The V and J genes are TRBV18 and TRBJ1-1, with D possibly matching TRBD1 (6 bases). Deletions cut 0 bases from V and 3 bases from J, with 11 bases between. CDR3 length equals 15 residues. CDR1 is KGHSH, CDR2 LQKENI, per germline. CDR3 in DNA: TGTGCCAGCTCACCACCTACAGGGAGGGACACTGAAGCTTTCTTT. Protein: CASSPPTGRDTEAFF.

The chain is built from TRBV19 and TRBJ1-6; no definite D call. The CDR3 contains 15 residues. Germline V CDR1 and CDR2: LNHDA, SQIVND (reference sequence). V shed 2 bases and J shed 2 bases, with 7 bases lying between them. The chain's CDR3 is CASSIRGTYNSPLHF. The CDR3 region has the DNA TGTGCCAGTAGTATACGGGGTACCTATAATTCACCCCTCCACTTT. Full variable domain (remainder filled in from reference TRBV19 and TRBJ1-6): DGGITQSPKYLFRKEGQNVTLSCEQNLNHDAMYWYRQDPGQGLRLIYYSQIVNDFQKGDIAEGYSVSREKKESFPLTVTSAQKNPTAFYLCASSIRGTYNSPLHFGNGTRLTVT.

CDR3: CASSELTGEYTIYF. In DNA, the CDR3 is TGTGCCAGCAGTGAGTTAACAGGGGAGTACACCATATATTTT. The chain combines TRBV6-1 with TRBJ1-3; the match to TRBD1 covers 7 bases. The trim removed 3 bases at V and 8 bases at J, leaving 7 bases unmatched. This CDR3 contains 14 residues. From germline, CDR1 is MNHNS and CDR2 SASEGT.

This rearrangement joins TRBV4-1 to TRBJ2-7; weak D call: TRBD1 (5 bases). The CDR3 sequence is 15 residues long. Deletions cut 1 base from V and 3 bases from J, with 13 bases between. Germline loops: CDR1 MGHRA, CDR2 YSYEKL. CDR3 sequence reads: CASSQGIDRLYEQYF. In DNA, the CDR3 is TGCGCCAGCAGCCAAGGAATCGACAGACTCTACGAGCAGTACTTC.

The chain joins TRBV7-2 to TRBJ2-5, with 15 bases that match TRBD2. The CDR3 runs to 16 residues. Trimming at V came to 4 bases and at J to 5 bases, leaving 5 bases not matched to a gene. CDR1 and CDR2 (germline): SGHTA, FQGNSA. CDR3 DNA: TGTGCCAGCAGCTGGGGACTAGCGGGGGGCGGGGAGACCCAGTACTTC. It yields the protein CASSWGLAGGGETQYF.

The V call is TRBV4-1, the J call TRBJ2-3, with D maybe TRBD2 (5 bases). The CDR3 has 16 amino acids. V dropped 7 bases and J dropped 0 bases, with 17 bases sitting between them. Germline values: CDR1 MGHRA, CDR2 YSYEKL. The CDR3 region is CASTTGSQLSTDTQYF. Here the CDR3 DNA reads TGCGCCAGCACAACGGGGAGCCAGCTCAGCACAGATACGCAGTATTTT.

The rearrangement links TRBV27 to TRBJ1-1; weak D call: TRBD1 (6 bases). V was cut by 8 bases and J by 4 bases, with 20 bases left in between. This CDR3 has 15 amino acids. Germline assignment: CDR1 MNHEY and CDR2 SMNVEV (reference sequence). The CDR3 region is CASEPKQGRSTEAFF. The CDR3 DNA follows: TGTGCCAGCGAACCCAAACAGGGTCGGAGCACTGAAGCTTTCTTT.

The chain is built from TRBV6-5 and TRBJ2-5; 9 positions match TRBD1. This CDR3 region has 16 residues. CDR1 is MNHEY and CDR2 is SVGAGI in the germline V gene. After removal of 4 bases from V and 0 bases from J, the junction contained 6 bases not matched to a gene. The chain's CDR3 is CASSSTGGPYQETQYF. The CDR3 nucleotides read TGTGCCAGCAGTTCAACAGGGGGCCCGTACCAAGAGACCCAGTACTTC.

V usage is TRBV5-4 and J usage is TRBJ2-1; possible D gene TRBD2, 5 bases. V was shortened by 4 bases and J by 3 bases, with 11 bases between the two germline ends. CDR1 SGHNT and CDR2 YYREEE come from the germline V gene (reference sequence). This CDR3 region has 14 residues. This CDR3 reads CASSPAGNYNEQFF. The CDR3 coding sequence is TGTGCCAGCAGCCCGGCGGGCAACTACAATGAGCAGTTCTTC.

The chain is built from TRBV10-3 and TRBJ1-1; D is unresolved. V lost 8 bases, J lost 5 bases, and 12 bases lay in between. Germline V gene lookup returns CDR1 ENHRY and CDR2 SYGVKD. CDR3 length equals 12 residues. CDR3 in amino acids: CAIGSEKTEAFF. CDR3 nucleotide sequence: TGTGCCATCGGATCGGAGAAGACTGAAGCTTTCTTT.

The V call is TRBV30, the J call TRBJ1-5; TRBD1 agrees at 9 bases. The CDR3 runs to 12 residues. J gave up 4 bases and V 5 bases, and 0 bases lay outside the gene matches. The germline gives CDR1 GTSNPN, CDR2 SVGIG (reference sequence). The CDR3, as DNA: TGTGCCTGGGGGACAGGGAATCAGCCCCAGCATTTT. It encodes CAWGTGNQPQHF.

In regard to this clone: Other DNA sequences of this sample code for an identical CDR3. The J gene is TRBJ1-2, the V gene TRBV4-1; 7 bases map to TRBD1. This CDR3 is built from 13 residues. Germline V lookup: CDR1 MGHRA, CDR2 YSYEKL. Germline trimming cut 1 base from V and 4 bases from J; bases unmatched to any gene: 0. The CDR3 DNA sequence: TGCGCCAGCAGCCAAGGACAGGGCTATGGCTACACCTTC. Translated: CASSQGQGYGYTF.